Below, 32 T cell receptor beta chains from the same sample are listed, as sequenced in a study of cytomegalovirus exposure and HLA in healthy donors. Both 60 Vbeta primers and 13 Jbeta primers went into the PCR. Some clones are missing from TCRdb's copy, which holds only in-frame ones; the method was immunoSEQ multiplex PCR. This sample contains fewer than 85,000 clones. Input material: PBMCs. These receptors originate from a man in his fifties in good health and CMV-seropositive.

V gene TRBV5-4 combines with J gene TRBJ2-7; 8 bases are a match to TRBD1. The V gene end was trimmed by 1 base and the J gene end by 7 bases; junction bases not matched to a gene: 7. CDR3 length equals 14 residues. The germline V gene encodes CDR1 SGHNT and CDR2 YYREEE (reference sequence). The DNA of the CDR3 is TGTGCCAGCAGCTTGTCCCCAGGGGGCAGTGAGCAGTACGTC. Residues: CASSLSPGGSEQYV.

The CDR3 DNA is TGCGCCAGCAGCTCCTCCGGGACAGACACCGGGGAGCTGTTTTTT. Its protein product is CASSSSGTDTGELFF. This chain links TRBV5-1 with TRBJ2-2, with 7 bases matching TRBD1. The CDR3 sequence is 15 residues long. With 3 bases clipped from V and 3 bases from J, the junction kept 5 bases outside the gene matches. Germline V lookup: CDR1 SGHRS, CDR2 YFSETQ. The full variable domain, with the rest looked up from reference TRBV5-1 and TRBJ2-2, is KAGVTQTPRYLIKTRGQQVTLSCSPISGHRSVSWYQQTPGQGLQFLFEYFSETQRNKGNFPGRFSGRQFSNSRSEMNVSTLELGDSALYLCASSSSGTDTGELFFGEGSRLTVL.

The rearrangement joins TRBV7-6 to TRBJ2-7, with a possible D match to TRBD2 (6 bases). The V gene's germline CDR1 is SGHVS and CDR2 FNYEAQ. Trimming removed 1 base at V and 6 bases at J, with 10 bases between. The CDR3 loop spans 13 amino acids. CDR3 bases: TGTGCCAGCAGCTTAGGCCCAGCGGGCGAGCAGTACGTC. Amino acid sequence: CASSLGPAGEQYV.

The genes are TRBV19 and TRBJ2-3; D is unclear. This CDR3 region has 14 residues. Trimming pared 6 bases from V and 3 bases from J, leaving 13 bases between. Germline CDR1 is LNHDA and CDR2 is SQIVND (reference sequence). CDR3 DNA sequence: TGTGCCAGTAGCGAACAAGACATAACAGATACGCAGTATTTT. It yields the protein CASSEQDITDTQYF.

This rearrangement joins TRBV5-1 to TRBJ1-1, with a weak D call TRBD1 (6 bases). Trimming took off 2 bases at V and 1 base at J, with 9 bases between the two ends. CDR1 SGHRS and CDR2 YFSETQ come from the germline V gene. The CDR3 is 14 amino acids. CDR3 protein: CASSFLTGNTEAFF. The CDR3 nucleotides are TGCGCCAGCAGCTTTTTGACAGGGAACACTGAAGCTTTCTTT.

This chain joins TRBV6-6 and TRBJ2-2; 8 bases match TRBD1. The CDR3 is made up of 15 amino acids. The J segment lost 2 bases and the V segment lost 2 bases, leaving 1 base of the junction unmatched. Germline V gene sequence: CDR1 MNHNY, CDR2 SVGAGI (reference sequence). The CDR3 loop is CASSYPGGNTGELFF. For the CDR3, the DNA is TGTGCCAGCAGTTACCCAGGGGGCAACACCGGGGAGCTGTTTTTT.

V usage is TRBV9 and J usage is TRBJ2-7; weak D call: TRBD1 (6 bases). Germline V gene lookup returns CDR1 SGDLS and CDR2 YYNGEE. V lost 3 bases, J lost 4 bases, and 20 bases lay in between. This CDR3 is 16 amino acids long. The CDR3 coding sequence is TGTGCCAGCAGCGCCCGGGACACCGAAAGGAGGTACGAGCAGTACGTC. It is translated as CASSARDTERRYEQYV.

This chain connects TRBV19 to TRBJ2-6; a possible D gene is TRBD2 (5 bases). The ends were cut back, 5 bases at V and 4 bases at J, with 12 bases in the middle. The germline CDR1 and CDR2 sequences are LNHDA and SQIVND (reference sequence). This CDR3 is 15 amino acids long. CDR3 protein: CASSLDFRGANVLTF. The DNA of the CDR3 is TGTGCCAGTAGTTTGGACTTCCGAGGGGCCAACGTCCTGACTTTC.

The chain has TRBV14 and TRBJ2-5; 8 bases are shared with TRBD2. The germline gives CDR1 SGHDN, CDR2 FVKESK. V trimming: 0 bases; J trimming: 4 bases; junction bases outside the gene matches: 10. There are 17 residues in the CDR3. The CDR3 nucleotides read TGTGCCAGCAGCCAAGATAGGGTAGCGGGACAACGAGAGACCCAGTACTTC. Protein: CASSQDRVAGQRETQYF.

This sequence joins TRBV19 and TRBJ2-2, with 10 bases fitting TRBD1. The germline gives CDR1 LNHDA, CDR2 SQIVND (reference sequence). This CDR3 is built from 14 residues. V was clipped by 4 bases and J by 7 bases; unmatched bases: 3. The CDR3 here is CASSKGQGFGELFF. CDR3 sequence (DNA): TGTGCCAGTAGTAAGGGACAGGGGTTCGGGGAGCTGTTTTTT.

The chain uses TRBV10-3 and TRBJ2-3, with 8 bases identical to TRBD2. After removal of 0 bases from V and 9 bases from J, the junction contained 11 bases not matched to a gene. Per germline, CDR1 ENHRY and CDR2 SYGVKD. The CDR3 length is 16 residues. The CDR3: CAISESKGAGEATQYF. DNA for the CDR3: TGTGCCATCAGTGAGTCGAAGGGAGCGGGAGAGGCGACGCAGTATTTT.

The CDR3 reads CASSLGAGDEQFF. The CDR3 DNA is TGTGCCAGCAGCTTAGGAGCGGGGGATGAGCAGTTCTTC. The chain couples TRBV7-9 to TRBJ2-1, with 8 bases fitting TRBD2. V shed 1 base, J shed 8 bases, and the junction held 1 base outside the gene matches. Germline values: CDR1 SEHNR, CDR2 FQNEAQ (reference sequence). This CDR3 has 13 amino acids. Supplemented by reference TRBV7-9 and TRBJ2-1, the full variable domain reads DTGVSQNPRHKITKRGQNVTFRCDPISEHNRLYWYRQTLGQGPEFLTYFQNEAQLEKSRLLSDRFSAERPKGSFSTLEIQRTEQGDSAMYLCASSLGAGDEQFFGPGTRLTVL.

The CDR3 reads CAWGLRGRLTEAFF. The CDR3 nucleotides read TGTGCCTGGGGGCTGCGCGGGAGGCTCACTGAAGCTTTCTTT. This chain joins TRBV30 and TRBJ1-1, with D unclear. V lost 5 bases and J lost 4, with 17 bases in between. Germline V lookup: CDR1 GTSNPN, CDR2 SVGIG (reference sequence). This CDR3 region has 14 residues. Full variable domain (rest looked up from reference TRBV30 and TRBJ1-1): SQTIHQWPATLVQPVGSPLSLECTVEGTSNPNLYWYRQAAGRGLQLLFYSVGIGQISSEVPQNLSASRPQDRQFILSSKKLLLSDSGFYLCAWGLRGRLTEAFFGQGTRLTVV.

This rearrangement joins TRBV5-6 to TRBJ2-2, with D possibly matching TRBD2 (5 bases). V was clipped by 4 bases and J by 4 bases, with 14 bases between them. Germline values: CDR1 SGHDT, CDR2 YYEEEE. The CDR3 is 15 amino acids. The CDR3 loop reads CASSPGRGVTGELFF. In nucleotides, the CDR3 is TGTGCCAGCAGCCCCGGACGGGGAGTCACCGGGGAGCTGTTTTTT.

CDR3 sequence reads: CASSPDRGFNQPQHF. In nucleotides, the CDR3 is TGTGCCAGCAGTCCGGACAGGGGCTTCAATCAGCCCCAGCATTTT. This chain links TRBV5-5 with TRBJ1-5; 9 bases fit TRBD1. Germline assignment: CDR1 SGHKS and CDR2 YYEKEE (reference sequence). The V gene end was trimmed by 5 bases and the J gene end by 3 bases; junction bases not matched to a gene: 6. CDR3 length: 15 amino acids.

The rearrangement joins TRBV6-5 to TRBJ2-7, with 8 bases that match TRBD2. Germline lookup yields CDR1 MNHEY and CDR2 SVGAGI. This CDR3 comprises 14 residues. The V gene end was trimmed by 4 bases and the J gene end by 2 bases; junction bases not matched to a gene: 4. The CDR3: CASSCSGGTYEQYF. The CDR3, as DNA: TGTGCCAGCAGTTGCTCGGGAGGGACCTACGAGCAGTACTTC.

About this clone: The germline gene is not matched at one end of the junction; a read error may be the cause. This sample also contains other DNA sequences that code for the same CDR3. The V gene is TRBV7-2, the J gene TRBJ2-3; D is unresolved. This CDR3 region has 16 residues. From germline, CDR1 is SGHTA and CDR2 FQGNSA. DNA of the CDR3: TGCGCCAGCAGCTTAAAGGTAGCTGCCTTCACAGATACGCAGTATTTT. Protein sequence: CASSLKVAAFTDTQYF.

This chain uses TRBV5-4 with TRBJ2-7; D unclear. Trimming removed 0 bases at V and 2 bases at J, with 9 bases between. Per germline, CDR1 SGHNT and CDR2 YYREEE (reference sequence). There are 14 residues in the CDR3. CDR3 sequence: CASSLGGETYEQYF. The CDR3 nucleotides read TGTGCCAGCAGCTTGGGAGGCGAAACCTACGAGCAGTACTTC.

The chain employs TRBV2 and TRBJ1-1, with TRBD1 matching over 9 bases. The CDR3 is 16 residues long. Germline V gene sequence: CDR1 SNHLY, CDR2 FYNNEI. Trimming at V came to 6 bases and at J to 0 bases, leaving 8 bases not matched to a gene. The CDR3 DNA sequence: TGTGCCAGCAGCTTGTGGGGACAGGGTATGAACACTGAAGCTTTCTTT. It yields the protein CASSLWGQGMNTEAFF.

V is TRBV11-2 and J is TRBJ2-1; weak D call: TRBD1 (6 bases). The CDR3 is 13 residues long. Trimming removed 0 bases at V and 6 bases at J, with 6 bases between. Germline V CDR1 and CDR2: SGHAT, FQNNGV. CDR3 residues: CASSLEQGNEQFF. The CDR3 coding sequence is TGTGCCAGCAGCTTAGAACAGGGCAATGAGCAGTTCTTC.

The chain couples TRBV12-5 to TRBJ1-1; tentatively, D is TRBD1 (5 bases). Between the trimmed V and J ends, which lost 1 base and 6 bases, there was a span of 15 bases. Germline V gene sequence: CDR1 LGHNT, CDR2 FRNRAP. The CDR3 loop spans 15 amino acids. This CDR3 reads CASGLAVPGLPEAFF. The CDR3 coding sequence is TGTGCTAGTGGTTTGGCCGTACCAGGGCTACCTGAAGCTTTCTTT.

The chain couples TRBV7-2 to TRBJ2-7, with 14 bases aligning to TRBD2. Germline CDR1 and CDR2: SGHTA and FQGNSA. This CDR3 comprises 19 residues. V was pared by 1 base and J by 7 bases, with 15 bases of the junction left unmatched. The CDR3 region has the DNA TGTGCCAGCAGCTTAGTCCGAGGGACTAGCGGGAGATTGGGTGGGGAGCAGTACTTC. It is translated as CASSLVRGTSGRLGGEQYF.

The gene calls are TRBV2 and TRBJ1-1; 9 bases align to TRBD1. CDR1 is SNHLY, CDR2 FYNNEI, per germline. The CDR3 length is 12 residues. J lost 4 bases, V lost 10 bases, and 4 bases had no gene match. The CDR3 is CATGTGITEAFF. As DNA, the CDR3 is TGTGCCACCGGGACAGGGATCACTGAAGCTTTCTTT.

Here the CDR3 DNA reads TGTGCCAGCAGTGAAGGGGCAGACAATCAGCCCCAGCATTTT. This translates into CASSEGADNQPQHF. The rearrangement joins TRBV6-1 to TRBJ1-5, with unresolved D. This CDR3 is 14 amino acids long. V was clipped by 1 base and J by 3 bases, with 7 bases between them. Per germline, CDR1 MNHNS and CDR2 SASEGT.

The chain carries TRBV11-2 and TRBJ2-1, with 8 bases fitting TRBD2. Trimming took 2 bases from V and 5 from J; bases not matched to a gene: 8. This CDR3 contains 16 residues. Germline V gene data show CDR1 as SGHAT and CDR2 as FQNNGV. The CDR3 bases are TGTGCCAGCAGCTTAAGGGGTAGCGGGAACAACAATGAGCAGTTCTTC. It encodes CASSLRGSGNNNEQFF.

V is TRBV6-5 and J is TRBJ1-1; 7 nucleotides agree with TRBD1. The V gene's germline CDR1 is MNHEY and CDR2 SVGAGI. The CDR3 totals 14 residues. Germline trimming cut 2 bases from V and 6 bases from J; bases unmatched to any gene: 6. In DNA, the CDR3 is TGTGCCAGCAGTTACATGGGACAGATCGCTGAAGCTTTCTTT. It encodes CASSYMGQIAEAFF.

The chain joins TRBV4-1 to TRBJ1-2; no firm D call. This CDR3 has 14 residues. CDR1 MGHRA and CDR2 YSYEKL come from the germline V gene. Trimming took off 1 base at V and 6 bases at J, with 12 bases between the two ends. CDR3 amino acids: CASSQVTPGDGYTF. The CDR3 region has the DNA TGCGCCAGCAGCCAAGTGACCCCGGGAGATGGCTACACCTTC.

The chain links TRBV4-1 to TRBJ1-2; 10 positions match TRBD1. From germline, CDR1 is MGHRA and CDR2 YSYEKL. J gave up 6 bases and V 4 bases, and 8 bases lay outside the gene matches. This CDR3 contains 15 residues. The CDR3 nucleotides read TGCGCCAGCAGCCCCGGGACAGGGGTAAGCCATGGCTACACCTTC. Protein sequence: CASSPGTGVSHGYTF.

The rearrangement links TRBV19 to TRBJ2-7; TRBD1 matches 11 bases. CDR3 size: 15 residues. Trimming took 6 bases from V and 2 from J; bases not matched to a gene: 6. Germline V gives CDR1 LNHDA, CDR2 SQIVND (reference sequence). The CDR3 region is CASRRTGGETYEQYF. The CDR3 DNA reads TGTGCCAGTAGACGGACAGGGGGCGAAACCTACGAGCAGTACTTC. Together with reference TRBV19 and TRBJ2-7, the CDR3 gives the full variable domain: DGGITQSPKYLFRKEGQNVTLSCEQNLNHDAMYWYRQDPGQGLRLIYYSQIVNDFQKGDIAEGYSVSREKKESFPLTVTSAQKNPTAFYLCASRRTGGETYEQYFGPGTRLTVT.

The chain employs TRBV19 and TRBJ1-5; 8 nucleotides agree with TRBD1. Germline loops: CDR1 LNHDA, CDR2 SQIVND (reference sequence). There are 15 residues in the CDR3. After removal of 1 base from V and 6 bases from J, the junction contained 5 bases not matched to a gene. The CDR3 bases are TGTGCCAGTAGTATAGTAAACAGGGGGGGTCAGCCCCAGCATTTT. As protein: CASSIVNRGGQPQHF. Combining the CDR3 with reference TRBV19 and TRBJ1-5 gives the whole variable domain DGGITQSPKYLFRKEGQNVTLSCEQNLNHDAMYWYRQDPGQGLRLIYYSQIVNDFQKGDIAEGYSVSREKKESFPLTVTSAQKNPTAFYLCASSIVNRGGQPQHFGDGTRLSIL.

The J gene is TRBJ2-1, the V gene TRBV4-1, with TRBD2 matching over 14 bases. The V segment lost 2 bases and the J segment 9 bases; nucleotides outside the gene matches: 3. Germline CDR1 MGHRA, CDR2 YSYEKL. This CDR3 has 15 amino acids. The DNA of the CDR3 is TGCGCCAGCAGCCAACTGGGACTAGCGGGAGTTGAGCAGTTCTTC. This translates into CASSQLGLAGVEQFF.

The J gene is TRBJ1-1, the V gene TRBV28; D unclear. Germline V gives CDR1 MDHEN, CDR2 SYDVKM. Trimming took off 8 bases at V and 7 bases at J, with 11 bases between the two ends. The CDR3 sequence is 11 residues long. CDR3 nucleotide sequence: TGTGCCAGCCAAATAAAGAGTGAAGCTTTCTTT. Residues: CASQIKSEAFF.